This T cell receptor beta chain was found in a study of blood T cell repertoires in COVID-19. Study at large: Samples representing acute and convalescent COVID-19 were sourced from the United States, Italy and Spain. T cells, B-cell-depleted T cells, or PBMCs provided the cDNA or gDNA that served as material.

Authors' processing steps: Counts of nucleated cells, estimated from reference gene primer amplification, were obtained. Assay used: immunoSEQ multiplex PCR; TCRdb lists only in-frame clones, some missing. That table is the source of V, J and clone size, and D and trimming were worked out from the DNA. The sample includes about 170,000 clones, around 84% of them seen just once. V lost 5 bases, J lost 6 bases, and 17 bases lay in between. The CDR3 spans 15 residues. From germline, CDR1 is KGHDR and CDR2 SFDVKD. A Seattle source enrolled patients during active infection and followed them longitudinally.

Sequenced material: peripheral blood. The TCR was taken from a woman in her 70s with COVID-19, enrolled during active disease. The V call is TRBV24-1, the J call TRBJ2-3; D may be TRBD2 (7 bases). DNA of the CDR3: TGTGCCACCAGTGTGCAGTTGGGGGGGCCGGATACGCAGTATTTT. This translates into CATSVQLGGPDTQYF.